This T cell receptor beta chain was identified during a study of CXCR3-negative and CXCR3-positive naive CD8 T cells. Study outcomes and limitations: Similar TRBV-TRBJ usage characterized naive CXCR3-negative and CXCR3-positive cells; memory cells differed. Once cells were cryopreserved, CXCR3 expression went down partly, and most assays used fresh PBMCs. The naive subsets expressed comparable surface CD5, and the authors inferred TCR strength from TRB CDR3 properties.

Using triplicate sorts, 300,000 cells were collected each time from every CD8+ T cell subset. Through 5' RACE with UMI labels, the TRB cDNA libraries were prepared. TCRdb reprocessed the 5' RACE reads, keeping one entry per CDR3 protein, no DNA. The listing records about 82,000 distinct CDR3 sequences. Germline V gene lookup returns CDR1 DFQATT and CDR2 SNEGSKA (reference sequence). The CDR3 loop spans 17 amino acids. On this clonotype itself: Its cognate antigen is unknown.

The sample was naive CXCR3- CD8+ T cells from blood. Subset reported: CD45RO-CCR7+CD27+CD95- naive CD8+ T cells lacking CXCR3 (TNR3-). V usage is TRBV20-1 and J usage is TRBJ1-2; the D gene TCRdb calls, TRBD1, cannot be checked with no DNA. The TCR originated in a human donor in good health. Some clones in this sample may be carry-over from other donors' samples. The CDR3: CSARGGVSHREFSGYTF.